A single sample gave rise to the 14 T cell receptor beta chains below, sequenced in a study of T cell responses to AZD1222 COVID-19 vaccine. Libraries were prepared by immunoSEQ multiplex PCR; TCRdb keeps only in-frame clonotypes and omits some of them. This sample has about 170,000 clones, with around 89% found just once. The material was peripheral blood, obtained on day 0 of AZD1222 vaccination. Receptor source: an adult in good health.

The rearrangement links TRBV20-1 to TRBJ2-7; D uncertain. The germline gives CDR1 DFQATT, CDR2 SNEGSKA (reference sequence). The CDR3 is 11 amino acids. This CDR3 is CNEQHTSEQYF. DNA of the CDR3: TGCAATGAACAACATACATCCGAGCAGTACTTC.

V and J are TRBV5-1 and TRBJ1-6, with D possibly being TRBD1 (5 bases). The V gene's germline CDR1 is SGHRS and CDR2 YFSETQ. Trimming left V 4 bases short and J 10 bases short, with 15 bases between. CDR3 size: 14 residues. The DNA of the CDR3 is TGCGCCAGCAGCACCGTCGACAGATTCTCACCCCTCCACTTT. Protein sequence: CASSTVDRFSPLHF.

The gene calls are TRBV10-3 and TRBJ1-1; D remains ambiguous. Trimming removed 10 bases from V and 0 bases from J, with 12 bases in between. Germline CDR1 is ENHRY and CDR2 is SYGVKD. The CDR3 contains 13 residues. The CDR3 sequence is CATELGLNTEAFF. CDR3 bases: TGTGCCACCGAGCTGGGTTTGAACACTGAAGCTTTCTTT.

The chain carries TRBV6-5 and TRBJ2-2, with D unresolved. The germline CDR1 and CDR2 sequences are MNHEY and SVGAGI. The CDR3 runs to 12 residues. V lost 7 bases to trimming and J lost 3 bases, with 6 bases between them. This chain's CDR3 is CASTTDTGELFF. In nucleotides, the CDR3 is TGTGCCAGCACGACCGACACCGGGGAGCTGTTTTTT.

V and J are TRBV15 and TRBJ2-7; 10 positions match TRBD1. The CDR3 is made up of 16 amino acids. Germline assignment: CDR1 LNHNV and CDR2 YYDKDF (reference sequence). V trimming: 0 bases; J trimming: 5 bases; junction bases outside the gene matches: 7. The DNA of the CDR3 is TGTGCCACCAGCAGAGATGGGGACAGGGGCGGCAACGAGCAGTACTTC. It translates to CATSRDGDRGGNEQYF.

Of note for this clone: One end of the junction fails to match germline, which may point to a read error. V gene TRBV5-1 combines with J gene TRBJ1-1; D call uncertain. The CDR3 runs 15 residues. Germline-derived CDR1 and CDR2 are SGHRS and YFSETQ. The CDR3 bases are TGCGCCAGCAGATTGGAGGGTGGGGTGAACACTGAAGCTTTCTTT. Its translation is CASRLEGGVNTEAFF.

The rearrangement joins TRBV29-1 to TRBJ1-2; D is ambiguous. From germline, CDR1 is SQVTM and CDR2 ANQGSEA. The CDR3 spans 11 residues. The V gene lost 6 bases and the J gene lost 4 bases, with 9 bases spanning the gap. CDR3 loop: CSVADGYGYTF. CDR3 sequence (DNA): TGCAGCGTCGCGGACGGCTATGGCTACACCTTC.

CDR3 nucleotide sequence: TGTGCCAGCAGCTTAGACGGGATCCCTAATTCACCCCTCCACTTT. Amino acid sequence: CASSLDGIPNSPLHF. The chain combines TRBV7-2 with TRBJ1-6; D gene unclear. Trimming pared 1 base from V and 6 bases from J, leaving 10 bases between. The CDR3 has 15 residues. Germline V gives CDR1 SGHTA, CDR2 FQGNSA.

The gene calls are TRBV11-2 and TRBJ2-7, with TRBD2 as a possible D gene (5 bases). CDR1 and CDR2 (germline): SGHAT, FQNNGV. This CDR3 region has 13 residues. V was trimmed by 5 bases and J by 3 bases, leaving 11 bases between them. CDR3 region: CASSPGLNYEQYV. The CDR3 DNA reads TGTGCCAGCAGCCCAGGACTTAACTACGAGCAGTACGTC.

CDR3 coding DNA: TGTGCCAGCAGCTTGTGGGGCCTAGGCCCCACAGATACGCAGTATTTT. Protein sequence: CASSLWGLGPTDTQYF. The rearrangement joins TRBV7-3 to TRBJ2-3; TRBD1 is a possible D gene (5 bases). Trimming stripped 3 bases from V and 2 bases from J, with 15 bases between. The CDR3 is 16 residues long. Germline loops: CDR1 SGHTA, CDR2 FQGTGA. Using reference TRBV7-3 and TRBJ2-3 for the parts outside the CDR3, the full variable domain is GAGVSQTPSNKVTEKGKYVELRCDPISGHTALYWYRQSLGQGPEFLIYFQGTGAADDSGLPNDRFFAVRPEGSVSTLKIQRTERGDSAVYLCASSLWGLGPTDTQYFGPGTRLTVL.

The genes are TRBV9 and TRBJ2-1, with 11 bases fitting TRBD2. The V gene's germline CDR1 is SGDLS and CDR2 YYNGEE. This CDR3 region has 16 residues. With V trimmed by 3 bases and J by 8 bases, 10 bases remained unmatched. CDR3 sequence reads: CASSAPLAGGTYEQFF. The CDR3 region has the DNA TGTGCCAGCAGCGCGCCCCTAGCGGGGGGTACCTATGAGCAGTTCTTC.

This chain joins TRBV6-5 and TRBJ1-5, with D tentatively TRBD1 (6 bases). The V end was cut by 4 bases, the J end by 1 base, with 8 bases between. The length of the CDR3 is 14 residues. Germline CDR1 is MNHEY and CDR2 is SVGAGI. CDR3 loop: CASSLGASNQPQHF. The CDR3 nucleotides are TGTGCCAGCAGTTTGGGGGCAAGCAATCAGCCCCAGCATTTT.

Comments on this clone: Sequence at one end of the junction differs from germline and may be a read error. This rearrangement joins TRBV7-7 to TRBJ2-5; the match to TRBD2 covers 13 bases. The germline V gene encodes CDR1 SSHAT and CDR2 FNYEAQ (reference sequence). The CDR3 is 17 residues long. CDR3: CASSLGRLAGGQETQYF. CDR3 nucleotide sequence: TGTGCTAGCAGCTTGGGGAGACTAGCGGGGGGCCAAGAGACCCAGTACTTC.

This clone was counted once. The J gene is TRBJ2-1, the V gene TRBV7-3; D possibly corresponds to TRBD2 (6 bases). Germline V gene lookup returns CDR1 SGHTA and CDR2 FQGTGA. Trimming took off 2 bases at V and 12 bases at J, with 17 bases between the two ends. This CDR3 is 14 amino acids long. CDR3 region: CASSLVGGFGLQFF. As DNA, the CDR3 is TGTGCCAGCAGCTTAGTTGGGGGGTTCGGATTGCAGTTCTTC.